This T cell receptor beta chain is drawn from a study of blood T cell repertoires in COVID-19. Libraries were prepared by immunoSEQ multiplex PCR; TCRdb keeps only in-frame clonotypes and omits some of them. The sample comprises 300,000 to 400,000 clones, 75% to 90% of which are singletons, and around 5% rests with the top ten. CDR3 size: 14 residues. V was pared by 0 bases and J by 4 bases, with 11 bases between. CDR1 and CDR2 from the germline V gene are SGHDT and YYEEEE. All enrollees were roughly 18 to 89 years old and from fewer than 25 US areas. Cohort 3 donors counted as recovered after two negative PCRs, clearance, or resolved symptoms.

The sample consisted of PBMCs or T cells enriched from blood (not recorded which). The chain combines TRBV5-6 with TRBJ2-7; perhaps TRBD1 as D (6 bases). The clonotype was recovered from a man between 25 and 39 years old who had recovered from COVID-19. The CDR3 DNA is TGTGCCAGCAGCTTGGCTGGCCAGGGGTACGAGCAGTACTTC. Its protein product is CASSLAGQGYEQYF. Full variable domain (remainder filled in from reference TRBV5-6 and TRBJ2-7): DAGVTQSPTHLIKTRGQQVTLRCSPKSGHDTVSWYQQALGQGPQFIFQYYEEEERQRGNFPDRFSGHQFPNYSSELNVNALLLGDSALYLCASSLAGQGYEQYFGPGTRLTVT.